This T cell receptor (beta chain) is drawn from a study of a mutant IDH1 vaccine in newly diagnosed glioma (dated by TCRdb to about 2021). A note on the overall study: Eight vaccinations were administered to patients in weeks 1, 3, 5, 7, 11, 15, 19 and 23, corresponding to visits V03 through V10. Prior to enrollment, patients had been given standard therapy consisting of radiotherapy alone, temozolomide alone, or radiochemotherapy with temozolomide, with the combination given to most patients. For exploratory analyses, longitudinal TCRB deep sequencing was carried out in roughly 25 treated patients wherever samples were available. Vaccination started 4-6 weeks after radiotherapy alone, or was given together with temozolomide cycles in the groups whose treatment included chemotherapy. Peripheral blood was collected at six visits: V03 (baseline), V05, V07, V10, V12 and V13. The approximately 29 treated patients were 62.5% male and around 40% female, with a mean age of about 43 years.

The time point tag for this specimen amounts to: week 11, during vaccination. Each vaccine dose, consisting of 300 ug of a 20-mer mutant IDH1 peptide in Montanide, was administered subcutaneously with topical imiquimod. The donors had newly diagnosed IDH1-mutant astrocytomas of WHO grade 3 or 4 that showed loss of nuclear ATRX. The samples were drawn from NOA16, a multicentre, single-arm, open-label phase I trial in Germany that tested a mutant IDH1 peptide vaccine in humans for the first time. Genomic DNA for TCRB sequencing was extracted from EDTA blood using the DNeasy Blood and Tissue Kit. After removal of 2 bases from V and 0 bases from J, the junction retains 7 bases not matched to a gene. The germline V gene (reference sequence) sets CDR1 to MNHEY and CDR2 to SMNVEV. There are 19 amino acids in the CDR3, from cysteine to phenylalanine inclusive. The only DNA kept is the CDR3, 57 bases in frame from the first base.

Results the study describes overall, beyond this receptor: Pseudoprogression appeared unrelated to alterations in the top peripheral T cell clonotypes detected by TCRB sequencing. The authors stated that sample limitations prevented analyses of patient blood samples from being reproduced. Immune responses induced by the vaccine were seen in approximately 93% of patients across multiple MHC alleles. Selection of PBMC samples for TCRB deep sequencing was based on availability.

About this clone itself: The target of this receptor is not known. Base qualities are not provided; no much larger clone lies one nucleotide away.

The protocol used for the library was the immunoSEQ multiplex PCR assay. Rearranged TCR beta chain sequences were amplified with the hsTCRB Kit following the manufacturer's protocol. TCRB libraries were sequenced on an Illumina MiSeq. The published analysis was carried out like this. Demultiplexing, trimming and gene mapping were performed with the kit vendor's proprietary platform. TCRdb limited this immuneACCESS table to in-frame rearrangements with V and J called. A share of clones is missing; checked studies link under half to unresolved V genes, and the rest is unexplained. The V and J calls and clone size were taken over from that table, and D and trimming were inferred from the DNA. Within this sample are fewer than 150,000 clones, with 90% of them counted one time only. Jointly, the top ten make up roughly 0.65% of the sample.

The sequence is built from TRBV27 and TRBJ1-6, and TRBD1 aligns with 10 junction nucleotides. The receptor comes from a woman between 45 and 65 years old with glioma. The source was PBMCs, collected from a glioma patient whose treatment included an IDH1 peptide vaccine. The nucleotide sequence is TGTGCCAGCAGTTTACGACAGGGGGCTGGTATCTCCTATAATTCACCCCTCCACTTT. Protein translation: CASSLRQGAGISYNSPLHF.